Given below is one T cell receptor (beta chain) in context. Antigen: not known. All donors were healthy HIV-negative adults lacking recent acute infections or vaccinations. This entry belongs to a study of shared clonotypes between healthy human individuals. Clones were sequenced by immunoSEQ multiplex PCR, and TCRdb holds only the in-frame ones, with some missing. The sample holds roughly 660,000 clones, about 92% seen once. Study results and caveats: Blood was the sole source, and tissue repertoires probably differ.

This receptor was identified in a young man in good health. Some clones in this sample may be carry-over from other donors' samples. The sequenced sample consisted of memory CD8+ T cells from PBMCs. The sample's subset: CD45RO+ cells pooled with CCR7-negative TemRA cells.

CDR3 sequence: CASSWDMSSYEQYF. The CDR3 DNA reads TGTGCCAGCAGCTGGGACATGAGCTCCTACGAGCAGTACTTC. This rearrangement joins TRBV5-5 to TRBJ2-7, with D possibly being TRBD1 (6 bases). The germline gives CDR1 SGHKS, CDR2 YYEKEE (reference sequence). The CDR3 covers 14 residues. Trimming took off 3 bases at V and 0 bases at J, with 10 bases between the two ends.